One and the same sample provided the 22 T cell receptor beta chains below, sequenced in a study of T cell responses to AZD1222 COVID-19 vaccine (dated by TCRdb to the early 2020s). Per the publication, the time point label means: baseline before first vaccination. Library generation was performed with the immunoSEQ multiplex PCR assay. The immuneACCESS repertoire file appears here via TCRdb, limited to in-frame rearrangements. These files lack a portion of the clones; in checked studies, under half of the deficit traces to unresolved V genes, and the cause of the others is not known. The sample has 110,000 or so clones on record, roughly nine tenths of them singletons. The leading ten clones occupy approximately 5.1% of the sample. Sequencing used peripheral blood, obtained on day 0 of AZD1222 vaccination. Receptor source: an adult in good health.

The chain couples TRBV23-1 to TRBJ1-6; the D gene is possibly TRBD1 (5 bases). Being an ORF, TRBV23-1 has a function that is uncertain. This CDR3 spans 17 amino acids. V was clipped by 4 bases and J by 2 bases, with 15 bases between them. The CDR3 loop reads CASSRGPAGPYNSPLHF. The CDR3 DNA follows: TGCGCCAGCAGTCGGGGCCCCGCCGGTCCCTATAATTCACCCCTCCACTTT.

The V gene is TRBV27, the J gene TRBJ1-4, with unresolved D. V was shortened by 5 bases and J by 8 bases, with 15 bases between the two germline ends. Per germline, CDR1 MNHEY and CDR2 SMNVEV (reference sequence). This CDR3 spans 14 amino acids. CDR3 in DNA: TGTGCCAGCAGTATCAGGCAGTCCAAGGAAAAACTGTTTTTT. This sequence encodes CASSIRQSKEKLFF.

This chain connects TRBV12-5 to TRBJ2-7; D gene unclear. The CDR3 has 15 amino acids. Germline V CDR1 and CDR2: LGHNT, FRNRAP. The V end lost 1 base, the J end lost 6 bases, and 16 bases lay between the germline ends. CDR3 residues: CASGLGPGSIFEQYF. The CDR3 coding sequence is TGTGCTAGTGGTTTGGGTCCCGGGTCGATCTTCGAGCAGTACTTC.

This clone was seen once. This chain joins TRBV6-5 and TRBJ2-7; no clear D. CDR3 length equals 13 residues. Per germline, CDR1 MNHEY and CDR2 SVGAGI. V lost 5 bases and J lost 3, with 11 bases in between. The CDR3 is CASSMTPLYEQYF. The CDR3, as DNA: TGTGCCAGCAGTATGACACCCCTCTACGAGCAGTACTTC.

The CDR3 DNA reads as TGTGCCAGCAGCCCAGGGGGGGGGTGGAACACTGAAGCTTTCTTT. It specifies CASSPGGGWNTEAFF. This chain uses TRBV7-2 with TRBJ1-1; 7 bases match TRBD1. CDR1 and CDR2 (germline): SGHTA, FQGNSA. The CDR3 length is 15 residues. The V segment lost 5 bases and the J segment 1 base; nucleotides outside the gene matches: 7. The whole variable domain, remainder taken from reference TRBV7-2 and TRBJ1-1, is GAGVSQSPSNKVTEKGKDVELRCDPISGHTALYWYRQSLGQGLEFLIYFQGNSAPDKSGLPSDRFSAERTGGSVSTLTIQRTQQEDSAVYLCASSPGGGWNTEAFFGQGTRLTVV.

V and J are TRBV12-3 or TRBV12-4 and TRBJ1-2; 7 nucleotides align to TRBD1. V dropped 5 bases and J dropped 3; count of bases not matched to a gene: 3. This CDR3 is 13 amino acids long. The CDR3 DNA reads TGTGCCAGCAGTACAGGGGCTGACTATGGCTACACCTTC. Protein: CASSTGADYGYTF.

The V and J genes are TRBV18 and TRBJ2-2, with unresolved D. Germline CDR1 is KGHSH and CDR2 is LQKENI. CDR3 size: 16 residues. V gave up 6 bases and J gave up 0 bases, with 14 bases separating them. The CDR3 sequence: CASSPADFTNTGELFF. CDR3 sequence (DNA): TGTGCCAGCTCCCCGGCCGACTTCACGAACACCGGGGAGCTGTTTTTT.

CDR3 nucleotide sequence: TGTGCCAGCAGCCCGACAGGACAGATTATGCCTACAACTAATGAAAAACTGTTTTTT. Protein: CASSPTGQIMPTTNEKLFF. The V call is TRBV11-2, the J call TRBJ1-4; a possible D gene is TRBD1 (6 bases). V was shortened by 5 bases and J by 0 bases, with 22 bases between the two germline ends. The CDR3 is 19 amino acids. Germline CDR1 and CDR2: SGHAT and FQNNGV.

In its sample, this clone was seen a few times. For the CDR3, the DNA is TGTGCCAGCAGCCTGAATACGGCGGGGGGTGAGCAGTTCTTC. Amino acid sequence: CASSLNTAGGEQFF. The chain uses TRBV9 and TRBJ2-1; TRBD2 matches at 8 bases. With 4 bases clipped from V and 9 bases from J, the junction kept 9 bases outside the gene matches. This CDR3 has 14 residues. CDR1 and CDR2 from the germline V gene are SGDLS and YYNGEE.

V usage is TRBV30 and J usage is TRBJ1-2, with D unresolved. Germline CDR1 reads GTSNPN; CDR2 reads SVGIG (reference sequence). The V end was cut by 0 bases, the J end by 6 bases, with 23 bases between. This CDR3 is built from 17 residues. CDR3 sequence reads: CAWSVVLLPRRSHGYTF. The CDR3 bases are TGTGCCTGGAGTGTGGTTTTACTCCCGAGGAGGTCACATGGCTACACCTTC.

The chain carries TRBV27 and TRBJ2-3; D is unresolved. V lost 4 bases to trimming and J lost 9 bases, with 14 bases between them. Germline CDR1 is MNHEY and CDR2 is SMNVEV (reference sequence). The CDR3 totals 13 residues. The CDR3 loop is CASSSSITRTQYF. Here the CDR3 DNA reads TGTGCCAGCAGTTCCTCGATCACAAGAACGCAGTATTTT.

The chain carries TRBV7-9 and TRBJ2-5; D is possibly TRBD1 (6 bases). The CDR3 spans 14 residues. CDR1 is SEHNR and CDR2 is FQNEAQ in the germline V gene (reference sequence). V dropped 2 bases and J dropped 1 base, with 8 bases sitting between them. The CDR3 reads CASSLRTVQETQYF. Written as DNA, the CDR3 is TGTGCCAGCAGCTTAAGGACAGTCCAAGAGACCCAGTACTTC.

The chain uses TRBV29-1 and TRBJ2-1, with D possibly being TRBD1 or TRBD2 (6 bases each). V dropped 6 bases and J dropped 9 bases, with 9 bases sitting between them. The CDR3 has 10 residues. The germline V gene encodes CDR1 SQVTM and CDR2 ANQGSEA. CDR3 nucleotide sequence: TGCAGCGTCGAGGGGGGTGAGCAGTTCTTC. It codes for CSVEGGEQFF.

The rearrangement links TRBV10-3 to TRBJ2-1, with D tentatively TRBD1 or TRBD2 (5 bases each). The germline V gene has CDR1 ENHRY and CDR2 SYGVKD. CDR3 length equals 14 residues. Trimming stripped 3 bases from V and 7 bases from J, with 13 bases between. CDR3 nucleotide sequence: TGTGCCATCAGTGACCCGGGACCCGGTAATGAGCAGTTCTTC. This codes for CAISDPGPGNEQFF.

The chain joins TRBV13 to TRBJ2-6; D call uncertain. V was pared by 4 bases and J by 2 bases, with 12 bases between. Per germline, CDR1 PRHDT and CDR2 FYEKMQ (reference sequence). The length of the CDR3 is 16 residues. The CDR3 DNA sequence: TGTGCCAGCAGCTGGGCAGCTACCCCTGGGGCCAACGTCCTGACTTTC. Amino acids: CASSWAATPGANVLTF.

The V and J genes are TRBV9 and TRBJ2-2; D might be TRBD1 (6 bases). Germline V gene data show CDR1 as SGDLS and CDR2 as YYNGEE. This CDR3 contains 13 residues. The V gene lost 0 bases and the J gene lost 7 bases, with 7 bases spanning the gap. The CDR3, as DNA: TGTGCCAGCAGCGTAGAAGGGGGCGGGGAGCTGTTTTTT. Its translation is CASSVEGGGELFF.

The chain couples TRBV7-9 to TRBJ1-1; 9 bases agree with TRBD1. CDR1 is SEHNR and CDR2 is FQNEAQ in the germline V gene (reference sequence). The CDR3 length is 17 residues. Trimming at V came to 5 bases and at J to 2 bases, leaving 12 bases not matched to a gene. The CDR3 reads CASSPRGQGWENTEAFF. CDR3 sequence (DNA): TGTGCCAGCAGCCCCAGGGGACAGGGCTGGGAAAACACTGAAGCTTTCTTT.

V usage is TRBV5-8 and J usage is TRBJ1-5; TRBD1 matches 7 bases. The V and J ends lost 5 bases and 3 bases, in that order; junction bases with no gene match: 11. The CDR3 spans 16 residues. Germline lookup yields CDR1 SGHTS and CDR2 YDEGEE. The CDR3 spells CASRLISGQYNQPQHF. In nucleotides, the CDR3 is TGTGCCAGCAGACTTATTTCGGGACAGTACAATCAGCCCCAGCATTTT.

The gene calls are TRBV28 and TRBJ2-7, with no clear D. V was pared by 6 bases and J by 1 base, with 16 bases between. The germline CDR1 and CDR2 sequences are MDHEN and SYDVKM. The CDR3 has 15 amino acids. The CDR3 DNA follows: TGTGCCAGCAGCCCCGTGGTCGGTTTATCCTACGAGCAGTACTTC. Amino acids: CASSPVVGLSYEQYF.

This rearrangement joins TRBV7-8 to TRBJ1-2; D remains ambiguous. Germline V gives CDR1 SGHVS, CDR2 FQNEAQ. V was pared by 1 base and J by 5 bases, with 11 bases between. CDR3 length: 14 residues. The CDR3 loop is CASSLGEGIYGYTF. CDR3 DNA sequence: TGTGCCAGCAGCTTAGGGGAAGGGATATATGGCTACACCTTC. The full variable domain, in which reference TRBV7-8 and TRBJ1-2 provide the parts outside the CDR3, is GAGVSQSPRYKVAKRGQDVALRCDPISGHVSLFWYQQALGQGPEFLTYFQNEAQLDKSGLPSDRFFAERPEGSVSTLKIQRTQQEDSAVYLCASSLGEGIYGYTFGSGTRLTVV.

The V call is TRBV5-1, the J call TRBJ1-1, with a tentative D call TRBD1 (5 bases). Trimming removed 0 bases from V and 1 base from J, with 10 bases in between. From germline, CDR1 is SGHRS and CDR2 YFSETQ. The CDR3 covers 15 residues. The CDR3 coding sequence is TGCGCCAGCAGCTTGGAAGACAGCTCGAACACTGAAGCTTTCTTT. Translation gives CASSLEDSSNTEAFF.

This chain links TRBV29-1 with TRBJ2-3, with a possible D match to TRBD1 (6 bases). V was trimmed by 5 bases and J by 0 bases, leaving 12 bases between them. This CDR3 comprises 14 residues. Germline assignment: CDR1 SQVTM and CDR2 ANQGSEA. The CDR3 protein is CSVRRTASTDTQYF. The CDR3 DNA reads TGCAGCGTTAGGCGGACAGCTAGCACAGATACGCAGTATTTT.